This T cell receptor (beta chain) was obtained from a study of CD8+CD57+ T cells in acquired aplastic anemia. Whole-study context: Quantities of DNA derived from sorted CD4+ and CD8+ cells averaged approximately 3 ug.

From germline, CDR1 is SGHTA and CDR2 FQGTGA. The CDR3 consists of 13 residues. Profiling that covered TCR beta VDJ and CDR3 relied on genomic DNA as its template. From the reads, TCRdb called clonotypes with MiXCR, one entry per CDR3 protein. This repertoire shows some 180,000 distinct CDR3 sequences, nearly 50% found once; its top ten account for 13%. Study-level points and caveats: It was found that some 31 CD8+ CDR3 sequences were shared between patients and controls. No significant difference in CD8+ Simpson's diversity was found between patients and controls.

Sequencing was done on patients that had shown CD8+CD57+ cell expansion by flow cytometry. In the case of this clonotype: Antigen specificity is unknown. At one end, the junction sequence differs from germline, possibly due to a read error.

The sequencing input was sorted CD4+, CD8+, or CD8+CD57+ T cells (not recorded which) from PBMCs. This receptor was taken from a human donor with aplastic anemia. The chain combines TRBV7-3 with TRBJ2-5; D remains unclear. The CDR3 DNA sequence: TGTGCCAGCAGCGCCACTGGGCAAGGGACCCAGTACTTC. Translating gives CASSATGQGTQYF.